The 25 T cell receptor beta chains below all came from one sample that was sequenced in a study of CD8+CD57+ T cells in acquired aplastic anemia. Profiles of TCR beta VDJ and CDR3 were generated from a genomic DNA template. One entry per CDR3 protein results from TCRdb running MiXCR on the reads. The profile shows fewer than 85,000 distinct CDR3 sequences, about three quarters of them singletons. In patients chosen for sequencing, flow cytometry had shown CD8+CD57+ cell expansion. Sequenced: sorted CD4+, CD8+, or CD8+CD57+ T cells (not recorded which) from PBMCs. The receptors were sampled from a human donor with aplastic anemia.

This chain uses TRBV5-1 with TRBJ1-2, with 10 bases identical to TRBD1. With V trimmed by 0 bases and J by 4 bases, 6 bases remained unmatched. Germline CDR1 SGHRS, CDR2 YFSETQ. This CDR3 contains 16 residues. The CDR3 here is CASSLDPGQGSYGYTF. The CDR3 DNA reads as TGCGCCAGCAGCTTGGATCCGGGACAGGGGTCCTATGGCTACACCTTC.

This clonotype has only one observation. The V call is TRBV5-4, the J call TRBJ1-2; the match to TRBD1 covers 7 bases. Trimming cost V 4 bases and J 4 bases; bases outside gene matches: 4. This CDR3 contains 13 residues. Germline loops: CDR1 SGHNT, CDR2 YYREEE (reference sequence). CDR3 sequence (DNA): TGTGCCAGCAGCACTGACAGGGCCTATGGCTACACCTTC. This codes for CASSTDRAYGYTF.

This clonotype was counted only a few times. Written as DNA, the CDR3 is TGCGCCAGCAGCCAAGAGGGCAAGACGGAACGGCGGGGCTACACCTTC. Translating gives CASSQEGKTERRGYTF. The V gene is TRBV4-3, the J gene TRBJ1-2, with D uncertain. CDR1 is LGHNA and CDR2 is YSLEER in the germline V gene. The CDR3 is 16 amino acids. V was clipped by 0 bases and J by 8 bases, with 19 bases between them.

This clonotype was counted once. This chain joins TRBV2 and TRBJ1-2; no firm D call. The CDR3 contains 12 residues. The ends were cut back, 2 bases at V and 4 bases at J, with 5 bases in the middle. Germline values: CDR1 SNHLY, CDR2 FYNNEI. The CDR3 DNA reads as TGTGCCAGCAGTGAACTATCCTATGGCTACACCTTC. Translated, it gives CASSELSYGYTF.

This clonotype was seen many times. The chain has TRBV27 and TRBJ2-7, with 7 bases aligning to TRBD1. CDR3 length equals 12 residues. With V trimmed by 5 bases and J by 6 bases, 4 bases remained unmatched. Germline V gene data show CDR1 as MNHEY and CDR2 as SMNVEV (reference sequence). CDR3 in amino acids: CASSVTGREQYF. In DNA form, the CDR3 reads TGTGCCAGCAGTGTGACAGGGCGCGAGCAGTACTTC.

The chain recombines TRBV2 with TRBJ2-5; possible D gene TRBD1, 5 bases. The V gene's germline CDR1 is SNHLY and CDR2 FYNNEI. V was clipped by 4 bases and J by 2 bases, with 8 bases between them. This CDR3 is built from 13 residues. CDR3 sequence reads: CASSVRQQETQYF. The CDR3 region has the DNA TGTGCCAGCAGTGTCCGACAGCAAGAGACCCAGTACTTC.

This clonotype was recorded many times. V usage is TRBV7-8 and J usage is TRBJ1-2, with unresolved D. Deletions cut 8 bases from V and 4 bases from J, with 8 bases between. The germline CDR1 and CDR2 sequences are SGHVS and FQNEAQ. The CDR3 sequence is 11 residues long. As DNA, the CDR3 is TGTGCCAGCGGCGACCTCTATGGCTACACCTTC. It codes for CASGDLYGYTF.

V gene TRBV2 combines with J gene TRBJ1-2; D gene uncertain. This CDR3 spans 10 amino acids. The germline CDR1 and CDR2 sequences are SNHLY and FYNNEI. Trimming shortened V by 8 bases and J by 4 bases, and 5 bases separated the two germline ends. DNA for the CDR3: TGTGCCAGCGTCCGCTATGGCTACACCTTC. Translating it yields CASVRYGYTF. The whole variable domain, remainder taken from reference TRBV2 and TRBJ1-2, is EPEVTQTPSHQVTQMGQEVILRCVPISNHLYFYWYRQILGQKVEFLVSFYNNEISEKSEIFDDQFSVERPDGSNFTLKIRSTKLEDSAMYFCASVRYGYTFGSGTRLTVV.

V and J are TRBV2 and TRBJ1-5, with D tentatively TRBD1 (6 bases). The CDR3 contains 14 residues. The V and J ends lost 4 bases and 4 bases respectively, with 11 bases between them. Looked up from germline, CDR1 is SNHLY and CDR2 is FYNNEI. CDR3 protein: CASSGGGRNQPQHF. The CDR3 nucleotides read TGTGCCAGCAGTGGCGGGGGGCGGAATCAGCCCCAGCATTTT.

This clonotype came up once. The J gene is TRBJ1-2, the V gene TRBV7-6; 11 bases fit TRBD1. The V segment lost 7 bases and the J segment 5 bases; nucleotides outside the gene matches: 6. The V gene's germline CDR1 is SGHVS and CDR2 FNYEAQ. This CDR3 is 14 amino acids long. The CDR3 spells CASNTGQGGYGYTF. Written as DNA, the CDR3 is TGTGCCAGCAACACGGGACAGGGGGGTTATGGCTACACCTTC.

The genes are TRBV7-2 and TRBJ2-7; a weak D match, TRBD2 (7 bases). The CDR3 contains 13 residues. Trimming removed 7 bases at V and 3 bases at J, with 13 bases between. Germline-derived CDR1 and CDR2 are SGHTA and FQGNSA. The chain's CDR3 is CASTRGGVYEQYF. In nucleotides, the CDR3 is TGTGCCAGCACTCGAGGGGGGGTCTACGAGCAGTACTTC.

This chain joins TRBV20-1 and TRBJ1-2, with 7 bases lining up with TRBD1. The CDR3 is 14 amino acids. Germline V gene data show CDR1 as DFQATT and CDR2 as SNEGSKA (reference sequence). The junction had 6 bases not matched to a gene; V was cut back by 3 bases and J by 2 bases. The CDR3 region has the DNA TGCAGTGCTAGTGGTGCGACAGGGAACTATGGCTACACCTTC. Translating it yields CSASGATGNYGYTF.

V gene TRBV2 combines with J gene TRBJ2-3; D unresolved. The V and J ends lost 3 bases and 2 bases respectively, with 12 bases between them. CDR3 length equals 15 residues. The V gene's germline CDR1 is SNHLY and CDR2 FYNNEI. The CDR3: CASSERLGYTDTQYF. The CDR3 DNA sequence: TGTGCCAGCAGTGAGAGGTTGGGGTACACAGATACGCAGTATTTT.

The chain is built from TRBV24-1 and TRBJ2-3; 8 nucleotides agree with TRBD2. V lost 9 bases to trimming and J lost 0 bases; unmatched junction nucleotides: 13. The CDR3 sequence is 17 residues long. The germline gives CDR1 KGHDR, CDR2 SFDVKD. Here the CDR3 reads CATQLAAGPSSTDTQYF. CDR3 nucleotides: TGTGCCACCCAACTAGCGGCGGGCCCTTCAAGCACAGATACGCAGTATTTT.

The CDR3: CASSWRDRDFISGNTIYF. The CDR3 coding sequence is TGTGCCAGCAGTTGGCGAGACAGGGACTTCATCTCTGGAAACACCATATATTTT. The V and J genes are TRBV12-3 or TRBV12-4 and TRBJ1-3; TRBD1 matches at 7 bases. J was trimmed by 0 bases and V by 4 bases; bases with no gene match: 12. This CDR3 region has 18 residues.

Comment on this clonotype: A junction end diverges from the germline sequence, so it may reflect a read error. The genes are TRBV7-7 and TRBJ2-7, with 8 positions matching TRBD2. This CDR3 contains 13 residues. Germline V gene lookup returns CDR1 SSHAT and CDR2 FNYEAQ (reference sequence). The CDR3 nucleotides are TGTGCTAGCAGCTTAGGACTAGCAGCCGAGCAGTACTTC. Translated, it gives CASSLGLAAEQYF.

This chain joins TRBV20-1 and TRBJ2-2; 7 bases line up with TRBD2. There are 15 residues in the CDR3. From germline, CDR1 is DFQATT and CDR2 SNEGSKA (reference sequence). The junction had 7 bases not matched to a gene; V was cut back by 4 bases and J by 2 bases. The CDR3 region has the DNA TGCAGTGCTAACCTAGCGGAATTAAACACCGGGGAGCTGTTTTTT. Its protein product is CSANLAELNTGELFF.

The J gene is TRBJ1-3, the V gene TRBV7-9; no firm D call. Per germline, CDR1 SEHNR and CDR2 FQNEAQ (reference sequence). This CDR3 spans 14 amino acids. V shed 5 bases and J shed 5 bases, with 13 bases lying between them. The CDR3 nucleotides are TGTGCCAGCAGCACGGCAATACTACGAAACACCATATATTTT. The encoded protein is CASSTAILRNTIYF. The full variable domain, completed using reference TRBV7-9 and TRBJ1-3, is DTGVSQNPRHKITKRGQNVTFRCDPISEHNRLYWYRQTLGQGPEFLTYFQNEAQLEKSRLLSDRFSAERPKGSFSTLEIQRTEQGDSAMYLCASSTAILRNTIYFGEGSWLTVV.

This clonotype appeared a few times. The chain employs TRBV19 and TRBJ2-6; D gene ambiguous. CDR1 LNHDA and CDR2 SQIVND come from the germline V gene (reference sequence). The CDR3 consists of 15 residues. Trimming took off 5 bases at V and 3 bases at J, with 11 bases between the two ends. DNA of the CDR3: TGTGCCAGTAGTCCCGACACCCTTGGGGCCAACGTCCTGACTTTC. Translation gives CASSPDTLGANVLTF.

This chain uses TRBV20-1 with TRBJ2-7, with TRBD1 identical over 9 bases. The CDR3 is 11 amino acids. The V gene's germline CDR1 is DFQATT and CDR2 SNEGSKA (reference sequence). V shed 5 bases, J shed 5 bases, and the junction held 1 base outside the gene matches. CDR3 sequence: CSARTGDEQYF. The CDR3 DNA sequence: TGCAGTGCTCGGACAGGGGACGAGCAGTACTTC.

The J gene is TRBJ1-1, the V gene TRBV10-3; D gene unclear. Germline values: CDR1 ENHRY, CDR2 SYGVKD. The CDR3 has 15 residues. V lost 0 bases to trimming and J lost 4 bases, with 12 bases between them. The CDR3 coding sequence is TGTGCCATCAGTGAGTCTCTCGTCTTGAGCACTGAAGCTTTCTTT. Translated: CAISESLVLSTEAFF.

This clonotype was counted ten times or more. The chain couples TRBV12-3 or TRBV12-4 to TRBJ2-7; D gene uncertain. This CDR3 spans 11 amino acids. Trimming pared 3 bases from V and 5 bases from J, leaving 5 bases between. CDR3 in amino acids: CASSFSHEQYF. For the CDR3, the DNA is TGTGCCAGCAGTTTTAGTCACGAGCAGTACTTC.

The CDR3 region is CASSSYTGIVTQYF. The CDR3 DNA reads as TGTGCCAGCAGCTCGTATACAGGGATTGTGACCCAGTACTTC. This chain uses TRBV7-2 with TRBJ2-5, with D perhaps matching TRBD1 (6 bases). From germline, CDR1 is SGHTA and CDR2 FQGNSA. The CDR3 sequence is 14 residues long. Trimming took 4 bases from V and 7 from J, leaving 16 bases between them.

DNA for the CDR3: TGTGCCAGCAGGGGTTCGACAGGGCCCGGAGGTCAGCCCCAGCATTTT. Protein: CASRGSTGPGGQPQHF. This chain joins TRBV2 and TRBJ1-5; 7 positions match TRBD1. V dropped 6 bases and J dropped 6; count of bases not matched to a gene: 14. Looked up from germline, CDR1 is SNHLY and CDR2 is FYNNEI. The CDR3 loop spans 16 amino acids. Together with reference TRBV2 and TRBJ1-5, the CDR3 gives the full variable domain: EPEVTQTPSHQVTQMGQEVILRCVPISNHLYFYWYRQILGQKVEFLVSFYNNEISEKSEIFDDQFSVERPDGSNFTLKIRSTKLEDSAMYFCASRGSTGPGGQPQHFGDGTRLSIL.

The table lists this clonotype with a few counts. The V and J genes are TRBV27 and TRBJ1-2; D is undetermined. The germline V gene has CDR1 MNHEY and CDR2 SMNVEV (reference sequence). This CDR3 region has 14 residues. Deletions cut 0 bases from V and 4 bases from J, with 9 bases between. This chain's CDR3 is CASSLSREGYGYTF. The CDR3 DNA reads as TGTGCCAGCAGTTTATCTAGGGAAGGCTATGGCTACACCTTC.